This entry describes one TCR beta chain. This clone turned up a few times. Its target antigen remains unknown. No qualities accompany the bases; no much larger clone lies one base away. In total, approximately 700 healthy bone marrow donors made up the cohort. At the time of sampling, every cohort member was nominally healthy, though immune exposures that went unrecorded were likely present. The donor tested CMV seropositive and was one of the 289 seropositive cohort members. A peripheral blood sample was provided by each donor, and peripheral blood mononuclear cells were used for TCR beta sequencing. Genomic DNA was extracted from the blood cell samples with the Qiagen DNeasy Blood Extraction Kit. V lost 2 bases and J lost 1 base; the stretch between them is 8 bases long. In the germline V gene, CDR1 corresponds to MNHEY and CDR2 to SVGAGI. Inclusive of the bounding cysteine and phenylalanine, the CDR3 is 14 residues long. The retained sequence is limited to the CDR3, 42 bases, with the frame set at the first base.

The data belong to a study of cytomegalovirus exposure and HLA in healthy donors (dated by TCRdb to about 2017). Background for the entire study: According to an earlier analysis of 587 of the donors, some 180 million T cells yielded 90 million to 140 million unique TCR beta sequences and about 300 Gb of sequence data. Around 320 gigabases of sequencing data and tens of millions of unique TCR sequences were included in an early release covering under 650 HLA-typed donors. Of the 300 to 500 genotyped donors, roughly 76% were placed in the genetic ancestry cluster associated with self-reported Caucasian donors. The study aimed to test whether signatures of past pathogen exposure could be identified by cataloging public T cell receptors. The study profiled the T cell repertoires of under 700 subjects by immunosequencing and related them to cytomegalovirus serostatus. Along with the roughly 670-subject first cohort, a separate validation cohort of more than 90 different subjects was used. To predict cytomegalovirus infection status, the study combined high-throughput TCR immunosequencing, statistical association of individual TCRs with disease status, and machine learning. In a later analysis, previously published TCR beta repertoires from hundreds of donors were re-analyzed and high-resolution HLA genotyping was added so that TCR occurrence patterns could be studied. Rather than drawing on any new phenotypic data, the later analysis identified candidate immune exposures from TCR beta sequences and the way those sequences occurred across donors. In an earlier analysis of 587 of the donors, high-throughput TCR beta sequencing was used to judge whether each TCR beta V gene segment behaved as functional or pseudogenic. Alongside the repertoire data, information on donor age, sex, ethnicity and CMV serostatus was compiled. A later genetic analysis used genome-wide SNP genotypes for 398 of the 666 donors, treating that subset as a discovery cohort. All discovery cohort repertoires had been generated using a single sequencing platform. HLA typing covered class I and class II loci at four-digit resolution. The number of typed donors differed by locus: about 620-640 for A, B, C, DRB1 and DQB1; approximately 520 for DQA1; some 590 for DPA1; and roughly 490 for DPB1. About five DR-DQ haplotypes were handled as single units for association and clustering, since linkage in the cohort was strong. Across approximately 420 genotyped donors of the cohort, an average of approximately 240,000 unique TCR beta nucleotide sequences per donor were sequenced, and 15% to 20% of those sequences were non-productive.

Library preparation employed the immunoSEQ multiplex PCR assay. For the multiplex PCR, a mixture combining 60 forward primers for TCR Vbeta segments and 13 reverse primers for TCR Jbeta segments was used. Amplification of the CDR3 region of rearranged TCR beta genes was performed with a multiplex PCR assay on genomic DNA. Amplified TCR beta libraries were sequenced as 87-base-pair reads on the Illumina HiSeq System. The original pipeline was this. A later analysis counted about 76 million unique TCR beta chains across the 666 repertoires, and around 12 million of these chains were shared by at least two donors. To remove PCR and sequencing errors, raw reads were error-corrected and collapsed into unique sequences using a nearest-neighbor algorithm that merged closely related sequences. V, D and J gene segments were assigned by aligning CDR3 sequences to IMGT reference sequences. Each retained sequence needed at least a six-nucleotide match to both a V gene segment and a J gene segment. A rearrangement counted as productive if the CDR3 had no stop codons and remained in frame with V and J, and every other rearrangement counted as non-productive. CDR3 was defined by IMGT convention, running from the second conserved V-encoded cysteine to the conserved J-encoded phenylalanine. The earlier analysis of 587 of the donors excluded sequences that lacked an unambiguous match to a single V gene segment. In an earlier analysis of some 590 of the donors, a V segment was called functional when productive rearrangements were above 56.7%, and segregating when the standard deviation between donors exceeded 5%. To diagnose cytomegalovirus status from the catalog of TCR beta chain sequences, a statistical classification framework was built. V and J gene assignment, in a later analysis, came from comparing TCR nucleotide sequences with IMGT/GENE-DB human TR gene sequences. The TCRdist pipeline was used in a later analysis to assign CDR3 sequences and most-parsimonious VDJ recombination scenarios. In a later analysis, each TCR beta chain was defined by its CDR3 amino acid sequence together with its V-gene family, and reads lacking a unique V-gene family were excluded. To address suspected cross-contamination and a sequencing artifact, a later analysis removed around 590 highly shared, low-generation-probability nucleotide sequences. A later analysis calculated a clonal expansion index for each public chain from normalized within-repertoire ranks of inferred template counts. Generation probabilities in a later analysis came from a VDJ recombination model fitted to out-of-frame rearrangements, and those results were checked against IGoR. A later analysis scored TCR-TCR, TCR-HLA and TCR-CMV co-occurrence with hypergeometric tests, applying a repertoire-size bias correction to TCR pairs. To estimate false discovery rates, a later analysis permuted the HLA or CMV assignments 20 times. In a later analysis, co-occurring TCRs were grouped using DBSCAN, and TCRdist sequence similarity was added for clustering within HLA-allele-positive subsets. Repertoires with fewer than 30,000 or more than 120,000 public chains, plus five repertoires with anomalous nucleotide sharing, were excluded from co-occurrence clustering. TCRdb stores this immuneACCESS table with in-frame sequences only. Part of the clones is absent; in the studies checked, under half of the shortfall reflects unresolved V genes, and no reason is known for the rest. V, J and clone size were drawn from that table, and D and trimming were deduced from the DNA. For this sample there are fewer than 200,000 clones; more than 75% appear just once. 9.5% to 10% of the sample comes from the top ten.

Summary of the overall study and its limitations: Three of the identified cytomegalovirus-associated TCR beta chains were confirmed in vitro to be specific for cytomegalovirus antigens. Presence/absence analyses assumed roughly uniform sequencing depth across donors, an assumption that may not hold. The study listed 150 to 200 TCR beta chains as associated with cytomegalovirus. It was suggested by the authors that the approach could potentially be generalized to other disease states and immunological phenotypes. When HLA alleles, especially DR and DQ, strongly co-occurred, attributing TCR associations to individual alleles was difficult. CMV serostatus was the only immune exposure information available for the cohort. In a later analysis, several top co-occurrence clusters were reported to appear linked to parvovirus B19, influenza, CMV and Epstein-Barr virus. Most CMV-associated TCR beta chains appeared to be HLA-restricted in a later analysis, and the HLA associations seemed to be driven largely by CMV exposure. A later genetic analysis reported fewer N-insertions in productive TCRs among donors in an Asian-associated ancestry cluster than the 666-donor mean. A further reported finding was that TCR beta sequences accurately predicted the HLA-A and HLA-B alleles for most subjects in the first cohort. The 87-base-pair reads could not distinguish some IMGT-functional V segments, including TRBV6-2 and TRBV6-3, so those segments were excluded. In a later analysis, TCR association rates were found to vary across HLA loci, with the most associated TCRs seen for DRB1 alleles and the fewest for HLA-C alleles. In this cohort, only TCR beta chains were sequenced, and detectable features were limited by the absence of alpha or paired-chain data. In a later analysis, HLA-associated TCR beta chains were found to be more clonally expanded and to have lower generation probabilities than equally common non-associated chains. In a later genetic analysis, a missense DCLRE1C variant was associated with V-gene and J-gene trimming of TCR beta chains, and the association was replicated in an independent cohort. Across donors, most TCR sequences were observed very rarely, whereas some public TCRs were present in many individuals. Because counts were too low, 15 to 20 rarely observed V segments, including chromosome 9 orphons, were excluded from the earlier analysis of some 590 of the donors. Because some donors lacked HLA typing at each locus, the association tests relied only on the typed subset. A cluster of highly shared sequence variants was judged likely to represent a technical artifact of the sequencing pipeline. A later analysis associated 17,000 or so TCR beta sequences with specific HLA alleles at a false discovery rate of 0.05. Correlated functional status among segregating V segments might be attributable to linkage disequilibrium, but an unknown experimental factor could not be ruled out. In both the original and validation cohorts, the classifier was reported to diagnose cytomegalovirus status with high specificity and sensitivity. In an earlier analysis of about 550 of the donors, most TCR beta V segments were observed in productive rearrangements about 87% or about 30% of the time, broadly matching IMGT annotations.

The sample taken for sequencing was PBMCs. In this chain, TRBV6-5 is recombined with TRBJ1-1; the D gene remains uncertain. This TCR derives from a man aged 18 to 30 in good health and CMV-seropositive. The DNA is as follows: TGTGCCAGCAGTTACGCCGTCAGGAACACTGAAGCTTTCTTT. Translation gives CASSYAVRNTEAFF.